These 23 T cell receptor beta chains originate from one sample sequenced in a study of identical twins. One entry per CDR3 protein results from TCRdb running MiXCR on the 5' RACE reads. Counted here are some 600,000 distinct CDR3 sequences, roughly 7.1% occurring once; the ten biggest clones make up 1.6%. These records were also assigned to another study, of yellow fever vaccine responses in identical twins.

Sequences were obtained from PBMCs. Receptor source: a woman between 18 and 29 years old in good health.

The chain uses TRBV2 and TRBJ2-2; 10 nucleotides align to TRBD1. The CDR3 is made up of 14 amino acids. CDR1 is SNHLY and CDR2 is FYNNEI in the germline V gene. J lost 7 bases, V lost 8 bases, and 7 bases had no gene match. The CDR3 loop is CASETGGDLGELFF. The CDR3, as DNA: TGTGCCAGCGAGACAGGGGGCGATCTCGGGGAGCTGTTTTTT. The full variable domain, with the rest looked up from reference TRBV2 and TRBJ2-2, is EPEVTQTPSHQVTQMGQEVILRCVPISNHLYFYWYRQILGQKVEFLVSFYNNEISEKSEIFDDQFSVERPDGSNFTLKIRSTKLEDSAMYFCASETGGDLGELFFGEGSRLTVL.

This clonotype appeared a few times. This chain joins TRBV4-1 and TRBJ1-2; D is undetermined. This CDR3 contains 12 residues. The germline V gene encodes CDR1 MGHRA and CDR2 YSYEKL. Trimming left V 4 bases short and J 7 bases short, with 10 bases between. The CDR3 bases are TGCGCCAGCAGCCTATTAGGGCTTGGCTACACCTTC. Protein sequence: CASSLLGLGYTF.

In this sample, this clonotype turned up many times. The chain has TRBV12-3 or TRBV12-4 and TRBJ2-4; TRBD1 might be the D (6 bases). The germline V and J ends were trimmed by 6 bases and 6 bases, with 12 bases remaining between them. This CDR3 region has 13 residues. CDR3 loop: CASRSGQLNIQYF. The CDR3 DNA is TGTGCCAGCAGGTCCGGACAGCTAAACATTCAGTACTTC.

The rearrangement links TRBV10-3 to TRBJ2-7, with 8 bases aligning to TRBD1. The V gene's germline CDR1 is ENHRY and CDR2 SYGVKD. Losses at the gene ends were 4 bases for V and 3 bases for J; bases not matched to a gene: 14. The CDR3 sequence is 17 residues long. This CDR3 reads CAISATGQETLIYEQYF. CDR3 bases: TGTGCCATCAGTGCTACGGGACAGGAGACTCTTATCTACGAGCAGTACTTC.

Only a few counts were recorded for this clonotype. The chain carries TRBV6-2 or TRBV6-3 and TRBJ2-1; D uncertain. This CDR3 has 13 amino acids. Per the germline V gene, CDR1 is MNHEY and CDR2 is SVGEGT. V lost 5 bases and J 6 bases, leaving 11 bases between the germline ends. CDR3 region: CASSKPQSNEQFF. The CDR3 nucleotides read TGTGCCAGCAGTAAACCCCAGAGCAATGAGCAGTTCTTC.

This clonotype was found once. This chain joins TRBV20-1 and TRBJ1-5; no definite D call. CDR1 is DFQATT and CDR2 is SNEGSKA in the germline V gene (reference sequence). Trimming took off 3 bases at V and 6 bases at J, with 9 bases between the two ends. The CDR3 extends over 12 amino acids. The chain's CDR3 is CSASPSPQPQHF. Written as DNA, the CDR3 is TGCAGTGCTAGTCCGTCTCCTCAGCCCCAGCATTTT.

The V call is TRBV6-1, the J call TRBJ2-7; 12 nucleotides line up with TRBD2. The CDR3 covers 15 residues. Germline V gives CDR1 MNHNS, CDR2 SASEGT. Trimming at V came to 8 bases and at J to 3 bases, leaving 8 bases not matched to a gene. The CDR3 nucleotides read TGTGCCAGCGGGTTCGGGACTAGCGGGCGCTACGAGCAGTACTTC. Translated, it gives CASGFGTSGRYEQYF.

The V gene is TRBV27, the J gene TRBJ2-1, with 13 bases matching TRBD2. Germline lookup yields CDR1 MNHEY and CDR2 SMNVEV (reference sequence). Germline trimming cut 6 bases from V and 5 bases from J; bases unmatched to any gene: 4. The CDR3 has 15 residues. This CDR3 is CASRLAGGVNNEQFF. CDR3 DNA: TGTGCCAGCAGACTAGCGGGAGGGGTTAACAATGAGCAGTTCTTC.

The chain employs TRBV5-1 and TRBJ2-7; D unresolved. V was cut by 1 base and J by 4 bases, with 15 bases left in between. Germline lookup yields CDR1 SGHRS and CDR2 YFSETQ. CDR3 length: 15 amino acids. The CDR3 is CASSLNLGLVYEQYF. As DNA, the CDR3 is TGCGCCAGCAGCTTGAACCTCGGATTAGTTTACGAGCAGTACTTC. The variable domain in full, with the rest retrieved from reference TRBV5-1 and TRBJ2-7, is KAGVTQTPRYLIKTRGQQVTLSCSPISGHRSVSWYQQTPGQGLQFLFEYFSETQRNKGNFPGRFSGRQFSNSRSEMNVSTLELGDSALYLCASSLNLGLVYEQYFGPGTRLTVT.

This clonotype was seen a handful of times. The rearrangement links TRBV27 to TRBJ2-6; D may correspond to TRBD1 or TRBD2 (6 bases each). V gave up 7 bases and J gave up 1 base, with 14 bases separating them. Germline CDR1 reads MNHEY; CDR2 reads SMNVEV (reference sequence). The CDR3 is made up of 16 amino acids. CDR3 DNA sequence: TGTGCCAGCACTCAGAGGGGGGATTCTGGGGCCAACGTCCTGACTTTC. It codes for CASTQRGDSGANVLTF.

V usage is TRBV20-1 and J usage is TRBJ2-5, with 8 nucleotides matching TRBD2. Germline CDR1 DFQATT, CDR2 SNEGSKA (reference sequence). V shed 0 bases and J 5 bases; nucleotides not matched to a gene: 8. The CDR3 totals 15 residues. Written as DNA, the CDR3 is TGCAGTGCTAGAGATGGTGGTAGCGGGATGGAGACCCAGTACTTC. Encoded protein: CSARDGGSGMETQYF.

This clonotype was recorded a few times. The rearrangement uses TRBV18 and TRBJ2-7; D possibly corresponds to TRBD2 (6 bases). CDR1 is KGHSH and CDR2 is LQKENI in the germline V gene. The CDR3 extends over 12 amino acids. V dropped 3 bases and J dropped 7 bases, with 10 bases sitting between them. As DNA, the CDR3 is TGTGCCAGCTCACCGGGACTGGGGGAGCAGTACTTC. Its protein is CASSPGLGEQYF.

This clonotype was recorded many times. Written as DNA, the CDR3 is TGTGCCAGCAGTAGTCCTATAGAGACCCAGTACTTC. It specifies CASSSPIETQYF. This chain uses TRBV6-1 with TRBJ2-5; D gene unclear. With 5 bases removed from V and 4 bases from J, the gap between germline ends came to 8 bases. The V gene's germline CDR1 is MNHNS and CDR2 SASEGT. The CDR3 is made up of 12 amino acids.

There are a few counts of this clonotype. The J gene is TRBJ2-6, the V gene TRBV29-1, with TRBD2 as a possible D gene (5 bases). Germline V gene lookup returns CDR1 SQVTM and CDR2 ANQGSEA. CDR3 length: 14 amino acids. V lost 5 bases and J lost 3, with 11 bases in between. The CDR3 loop reads CSVSRGVGANVLTF. The CDR3 DNA follows: TGCAGCGTTAGCCGGGGAGTTGGGGCCAACGTCCTGACTTTC. Full variable domain (rest looked up from reference TRBV29-1 and TRBJ2-6): SAVISQKPSRDICQRGTSLTIQCQVDSQVTMMFWYRQQPGQSLTLIATANQGSEATYESGFVIDKFPISRPNLTFSTLTVSNMSPEDSSIYLCSVSRGVGANVLTFGAGSRLTVL.

The sample holds many counts of this clonotype. This chain uses TRBV12-3 or TRBV12-4 with TRBJ2-1; 10 nucleotides line up with TRBD1. The CDR3 contains 15 residues. Trimming cost V 3 bases and J 12 bases; bases outside gene matches: 11. CDR3 sequence (DNA): TGTGCCAGCAGTTTTGGACAGGGGGGTATGGCGGCGCAGTTCTTC. Translated: CASSFGQGGMAAQFF.

This clonotype has ten or more counts. This rearrangement joins TRBV27 to TRBJ2-1; 7 nucleotides line up with TRBD2. The trim removed 5 bases at V and 7 bases at J, leaving 14 bases unmatched. Germline V gene lookup returns CDR1 MNHEY and CDR2 SMNVEV (reference sequence). The CDR3 is 16 residues long. CDR3 protein: CASSNIGAGRGNEQFF. The CDR3 DNA reads as TGTGCCAGCAGTAATATAGGAGCGGGACGAGGTAATGAGCAGTTCTTC.

This chain connects TRBV20-1 to TRBJ2-5, with D perhaps matching TRBD2 (5 bases). Deletions cut 4 bases from V and 5 bases from J, with 11 bases between. The CDR3 contains 12 residues. Per germline, CDR1 DFQATT and CDR2 SNEGSKA (reference sequence). The CDR3 spells CSAIRGGETQYF. The CDR3 DNA is TGCAGTGCTATCCGGGGTGGGGAGACCCAGTACTTC.

The chain joins TRBV20-1 to TRBJ1-5; TRBD1 might be the D (5 bases). This CDR3 spans 15 amino acids. The germline V gene encodes CDR1 DFQATT and CDR2 SNEGSKA (reference sequence). V was cut by 0 bases and J by 7 bases, with 16 bases left in between. The CDR3 DNA sequence: TGCAGTGCTAGAGATGCCGGACACACGGGGCAGCCCCAGCATTTT. It is translated as CSARDAGHTGQPQHF.

This clonotype was detected many times. The chain carries TRBV2 and TRBJ1-1; possible D gene TRBD1, 6 bases. The germline V and J ends were trimmed by 2 bases and 4 bases, with 11 bases remaining between them. This CDR3 is 14 amino acids long. Germline V lookup: CDR1 SNHLY, CDR2 FYNNEI. The CDR3: CASSEFRGSTEAFF. The CDR3 DNA reads as TGTGCCAGCAGTGAATTCAGGGGTAGCACTGAAGCTTTCTTT.

This clonotype has a handful of counts. The rearrangement links TRBV12-3 or TRBV12-4 to TRBJ1-1; the D gene is possibly TRBD1 (5 bases). Trimming shortened V by 5 bases and J by 4 bases, and 23 bases separated the two germline ends. CDR3 length: 17 residues. The CDR3 DNA reads as TGTGCCAGCAGTACCCGGGGGGGATGGGAGGGGCTCACTGAAGCTTTCTTT. Translation gives CASSTRGGWEGLTEAFF.

The V and J genes are TRBV13 and TRBJ2-7, with D possibly being TRBD1 (6 bases). Trimming stripped 2 bases from V and 7 bases from J, with 15 bases between. From germline, CDR1 is PRHDT and CDR2 FYEKMQ (reference sequence). CDR3 length equals 14 residues. The CDR3 bases are TGTGCCAGCAGCTTACGGGACACCTTGTGGGAGCAGTACTTC. It encodes CASSLRDTLWEQYF.

The chain uses TRBV7-8 and TRBJ2-1; D ambiguous. V was shortened by 2 bases and J by 0 bases, with 8 bases between the two germline ends. Per germline, CDR1 SGHVS and CDR2 FQNEAQ. This CDR3 region has 15 residues. The chain's CDR3 is CASSLRDNSYNEQFF. For the CDR3, the DNA is TGTGCCAGCAGCTTACGCGATAACTCCTACAATGAGCAGTTCTTC.

Many counts were recorded for this clonotype. V gene TRBV4-1 combines with J gene TRBJ2-1, with a possible D match to TRBD1 (5 bases). The CDR3 is 13 residues long. CDR1 MGHRA and CDR2 YSYEKL come from the germline V gene. Trimming took off 4 bases at V and 6 bases at J, with 10 bases between the two ends. Written as DNA, the CDR3 is TGCGCCAGCAGCCGCCAGGGATTCAATGAGCAGTTCTTC. Protein product: CASSRQGFNEQFF.